This TCR beta chain was recorded in a study of response to subunit inactivated influenza vaccine. Findings and limits, study-wide: It was the authors' suggestion that each seasonal influenza vaccination recruits few new T cells.

The CDR3 totals 13 residues. Germline V gives CDR1 LGHNA, CDR2 YSLEER. Trimming removed 7 bases from V and 3 bases from J, with 12 bases in between. In its sample, this clonotype was seen a few times. Its antigen is not known. TCRdb recomputed calls from the RT-PCR reads with MiXCR, one row per CDR3 protein. Of just under 250,000 distinct CDR3 sequences in the sample, over 9% were seen once. The sample was non-naive T cells sorted from PBMCs, taken around two weeks before vaccination. The chain is built from TRBV4-3 and TRBJ1-2; D is unresolved. The receptor comes from a man between 50 and 59 years old who received an inactivated influenza vaccine. DNA for the CDR3: TGCGCCAGCAAGTTGCCGGGTTACTATGGCTACACCTTC. Its translation: CASKLPGYYGYTF.